These 22 T cell receptor beta chains were all obtained from the same sample, sequenced in a study of monozygotic twins with inflammatory bowel disease (dated by TCRdb to between 2018 and 2021). The library was made by 5' RACE. Sequenced on an Illumina HiSeq 2500. The reads, reprocessed by TCRdb, yield one row per CDR3 protein sequence and no DNA. This sample's clone table shows 350,000 to 500,000 distinct CDR3 sequences. The ten largest clones add up to roughly 2.3% of the sample. The sequencing sample was made of blood. Receptors originate from a human donor with ulcerative colitis or Crohn's disease, or a healthy co-twin of an affected twin (not recorded which).

The chain recombines TRBV19 with TRBJ2-7; no DNA is available, so the TRBD1 call from TCRdb remains unchecked. CDR3 length: 16 amino acids. Germline CDR1 LNHDA, CDR2 SQIVND (reference sequence). This CDR3 is CASRGQMGANSYEQYF.

The rearrangement links TRBV12-3 or TRBV12-4 to TRBJ2-7. This CDR3 region has 14 residues. CDR3: CASSSQDSSYEQYF.

The chain carries TRBV6-2 or TRBV6-3 and TRBJ2-1. Per germline, CDR1 MNHEY and CDR2 SVGEGT. The CDR3 has 17 amino acids. The CDR3 protein is CASSYSRDAWALNEQFF.

This chain links TRBV5-1 with TRBJ1-1. This CDR3 contains 15 residues. Germline lookup yields CDR1 SGHRS and CDR2 YFSETQ. CDR3 loop: CASSLVKGPNTEAFF.

V gene TRBV10-3 combines with J gene TRBJ2-2; without DNA, the TCRdb call of TRBD2 cannot be checked. This CDR3 has 16 residues. In germline, CDR1 is ENHRY, CDR2 SYGVKD. CDR3: CAISESVRPNTGELFF.

The chain employs TRBV29-1 and TRBJ2-1. The CDR3 sequence is 16 residues long. CDR1 is SQVTM, CDR2 ANQGSEA, per germline. The CDR3 loop is CSVEDPKQIMRNEQFF.

This chain uses TRBV7-2 with TRBJ1-2. This CDR3 is 14 amino acids long. CDR1 and CDR2 from the germline V gene are SGHTA and FQGNSA. This CDR3 is CASSSRSANYGYTF.

V gene TRBV11-2 combines with J gene TRBJ2-2; absent DNA, TCRdb's TRBD1 call cannot be checked. Looked up from germline, CDR1 is SGHAT and CDR2 is FQNNGV. The CDR3 has 13 residues. The CDR3 region is CASSPRVAGELFF.

The chain is built from TRBV5-1 and TRBJ2-3; TCRdb's D gene call, TRBD1, goes unchecked for lack of DNA. The CDR3 has 16 residues. Germline CDR1 reads SGHRS; CDR2 reads YFSETQ. CDR3 region: CASSQNLGRGTDTQYF. Filled out from reference TRBV5-1 and TRBJ2-3, the complete variable domain reads KAGVTQTPRYLIKTRGQQVTLSCSPISGHRSVSWYQQTPGQGLQFLFEYFSETQRNKGNFPGRFSGRQFSNSRSEMNVSTLELGDSALYLCASSQNLGRGTDTQYFGPGTRLTVL.

CDR3 region: CASSISTGVSMNTEAFF. The V and J genes are TRBV19 and TRBJ1-1; TCRdb's D gene call, TRBD1, goes unchecked for lack of DNA. This CDR3 has 17 residues. Looked up from germline, CDR1 is LNHDA and CDR2 is SQIVND (reference sequence).

This chain uses TRBV12-3 or TRBV12-4 with TRBJ2-1; the TCRdb D gene call, TRBD2, has no DNA to confirm it. This CDR3 contains 15 residues. The CDR3 loop is CASSLLPSGENEQFF.

This sequence joins TRBV29-1 and TRBJ2-7; TCRdb names TRBD1, which stays unverified in the absence of DNA. This CDR3 contains 14 residues. Looked up from germline, CDR1 is SQVTM and CDR2 is ANQGSEA. This CDR3 reads CSVKTSTGSYEQYF.

This chain connects TRBV5-6 to TRBJ2-2; TCRdb reports TRBD1, a call that lacks DNA to check it against. Germline V CDR1 and CDR2: SGHDT, YYEEEE. The CDR3 totals 14 residues. Here the CDR3 reads CASSVTGYTGELFF.

This chain's CDR3 is CATSRDTLAGAPTDTQYF. The chain is built from TRBV15 and TRBJ2-3; the D gene TCRdb calls, TRBD2, cannot be checked with no DNA. CDR1 LNHNV and CDR2 YYDKDF come from the germline V gene (reference sequence). The length of the CDR3 is 18 residues.

The rearrangement links TRBV28 to TRBJ2-7. The CDR3 is 14 amino acids. In germline, CDR1 is MDHEN, CDR2 SYDVKM. The CDR3 reads CATHRAGAFYEQYF.

The genes are TRBV27 and TRBJ1-6; the D call of TRBD1 rests on TCRdb alone, since no DNA is present to check it. Germline assignment: CDR1 MNHEY and CDR2 SMNVEV (reference sequence). The length of the CDR3 is 15 residues. CDR3 protein: CASSLSTGVNSPLDF.

The gene calls are TRBV6-2 or TRBV6-3 and TRBJ1-5. Germline V gene data show CDR1 as MNHEY and CDR2 as SVGEGT. The CDR3 contains 15 residues. The CDR3 protein is CASSLTWEGNQPQHF.

This chain's CDR3 is CASSQSQGGEKLFF. The gene calls are TRBV3-1 and TRBJ1-4; TCRdb returns TRBD1, unconfirmable since there is no DNA. Germline assignment: CDR1 LGHDT and CDR2 YNNKEL (reference sequence). CDR3 length: 14 residues. The full variable domain, rest sourced from reference TRBV3-1 and TRBJ1-4, is DTAVSQTPKYLVTQMGNDKSIKCEQNLGHDTMYWYKQDSKKFLKIMFSYNNKELIINETVPNRFSPKSPDKAHLNLHINSLELGDSAVYFCASSQSQGGEKLFFGSGTQLSVL.

V gene TRBV4-2 combines with J gene TRBJ1-1; TCRdb's D gene call, TRBD1, goes unchecked for lack of DNA. This CDR3 comprises 17 residues. Germline CDR1 LGHNA, CDR2 YNFKEQ. CDR3 in amino acids: CASSQDLDRALNTEAFF.

The rearrangement uses TRBV5-1 and TRBJ2-1; TCRdb gives TRBD1 as the D gene, but with no DNA this cannot be confirmed. This CDR3 is built from 15 residues. Per germline, CDR1 SGHRS and CDR2 YFSETQ. The CDR3 protein is CASSLWQGIVDEQFF. The full variable domain, its missing parts supplied by reference TRBV5-1 and TRBJ2-1, is KAGVTQTPRYLIKTRGQQVTLSCSPISGHRSVSWYQQTPGQGLQFLFEYFSETQRNKGNFPGRFSGRQFSNSRSEMNVSTLELGDSALYLCASSLWQGIVDEQFFGPGTRLTVL.

The chain uses TRBV5-1 and TRBJ2-3; TCRdb gives TRBD2 as the D gene, but with no DNA this cannot be confirmed. From germline, CDR1 is SGHRS and CDR2 YFSETQ. This CDR3 is built from 15 residues. CDR3 region: CASSPGLARTDTQYF.

The chain recombines TRBV28 with TRBJ2-5; lacking DNA, the TRBD1 call made by TCRdb goes unchecked. The CDR3 spans 14 residues. Germline values: CDR1 MDHEN, CDR2 SYDVKM. CDR3 protein: CASSASGARKTQYF.